These 8 T cell receptor beta chains were sequenced from one sample in a study of early stage breast cancer tumors. Generated by immunoSEQ multiplex PCR, the TCRdb table keeps only in-frame clones and is missing some. The profile shows just under 30,000 clones, almost 85% of them singletons. Sequenced: blood. Receptor source: a person aged 45-60 years with breast cancer.

This clone was detected only a few times. The chain combines TRBV4-2 with TRBJ2-7, with 8 bases identical to TRBD2. The germline gives CDR1 LGHNA, CDR2 YNFKEQ. J lost 2 bases, V lost 4 bases, and 16 bases had no gene match. The CDR3 extends over 18 amino acids. In nucleotides, the CDR3 is TGTGCCAGCAGCCCAGTCCCCTCCAGCGGGGGAGGAACCTACGAGCAGTACTTC. Its protein product is CASSPVPSSGGGTYEQYF.

V usage is TRBV19 and J usage is TRBJ1-2; D remains ambiguous. Germline V CDR1 and CDR2: LNHDA, SQIVND (reference sequence). This CDR3 spans 11 amino acids. V lost 10 bases, J lost 3 bases, and 9 bases lay in between. CDR3 amino acids: CATGRDYGYTF. The CDR3 nucleotides are TGTGCCACGGGAAGGGACTATGGCTACACCTTC.

V and J are TRBV18 and TRBJ1-2; 8 positions match TRBD1. CDR3 length: 15 amino acids. Germline V gene sequence: CDR1 KGHSH, CDR2 LQKENI. Trimming cost V 1 base and J 4 bases; bases outside gene matches: 5. The CDR3, as DNA: TGTGCCAGCTCACCACAGGACAGGGCGAGCTATGGCTACACCTTC. Residues: CASSPQDRASYGYTF.

V and J are TRBV23-1 and TRBJ2-1, with D tentatively TRBD2 (6 bases). TRBV23-1 is recorded as an ORF, its role being uncertain. Trimming stripped 5 bases from V and 4 bases from J, with 33 bases between. The CDR3 spans 21 residues. The CDR3 spells CASSYFGERRDLLILYNEQFF. The CDR3 coding sequence is TGCGCCAGCAGTTACTTTGGGGAACGCCGGGACTTACTGATTTTGTACAATGAGCAGTTCTTC.

The CDR3 reads CASSGGTSGLTYEQYF. The CDR3 coding sequence is TGTGCCAGCAGTGGAGGGACTAGCGGGCTAACCTACGAGCAGTACTTC. This chain joins TRBV6-1 and TRBJ2-7; 12 bases align to TRBD2. The germline V gene encodes CDR1 MNHNS and CDR2 SASEGT. The CDR3 length is 16 residues. Unmatched junction bases numbered 6, after V lost 4 bases and J lost 2 bases.

This chain connects TRBV15 to TRBJ2-7; a weak D match, TRBD2 (6 bases). The CDR3 contains 14 residues. V was cut by 4 bases and J by 3 bases, with 13 bases left in between. Looked up from germline, CDR1 is LNHNV and CDR2 is YYDKDF (reference sequence). The CDR3 is CATSMPGADYEQYF. CDR3 DNA: TGTGCCACCAGCATGCCGGGAGCCGACTACGAGCAGTACTTC.

The chain combines TRBV2 with TRBJ1-5, with 11 bases identical to TRBD1. After removal of 6 bases from V and 2 bases from J, the junction contained 6 bases not matched to a gene. Germline CDR1 is SNHLY and CDR2 is FYNNEI. The CDR3 spans 16 residues. The CDR3 DNA reads as TGTGCCAGCAGGGGACAGGGGGGCTTGGGCAATCAGCCCCAGCATTTT. This translates into CASRGQGGLGNQPQHF.

This sequence joins TRBV6-1 and TRBJ1-2, with D tentatively TRBD1 (5 bases). This CDR3 has 13 residues. Germline CDR1 MNHNS, CDR2 SASEGT. The V and J ends lost 4 bases and 6 bases respectively, with 12 bases between them. The CDR3 is CASSGGLADGYTF. In DNA form, the CDR3 reads TGTGCCAGCAGTGGGGGCCTGGCAGATGGCTACACCTTC.